This T cell receptor beta chain was identified in a study of regulatory T cells in long-lasting Graves disease. Indicated time point: persistent/refractory GD, antithyroid drugs over 5 years with positive TRAb. Researchers made the TCR library from RNA that was extracted from PBMCs. This clonotype was seen repeatedly, ten times or more. The antigen is not known. The J segment lost 7 bases and the V segment lost 4 bases, leaving 8 bases of the junction unmatched. Per germline, CDR1 SGHVS and CDR2 FQNEAQ. This CDR3 is 16 amino acids long. Whole-study results and caveats: Repertoires from persistent disease leaned toward TRBV28, TRBJ1-2 and TRBJ2-5.

According to the study, TCR beta libraries were built with iRepertoire HTBI primers and CDR3-region Arm-PCR. Via MiXCR, TCRdb re-called the multiplex PCR reads, giving one row per CDR3 protein. The sample carries about 470,000 distinct CDR3 sequences, 20% to 25% recorded once. Sample: peripheral blood mononuclear cells (PBMCs), taken when the disease was refractory, from a patient treated with antithyroid drugs. The chain couples TRBV7-8 to TRBJ2-2, with 11 bases matching TRBD2. The receptor was isolated from a female donor with Graves disease. The CDR3 region is CASSWGGTSGVGELFF. The CDR3 DNA follows: TGTGCCAGCAGCTGGGGGGGGACTAGCGGCGTCGGGGAGCTGTTTTTT.